A single sample is the source of the 16 T cell receptor beta chains below, sequenced in a study of T-cell memory formation after mild COVID-19. TCRdb re-derived calls from the 5' RACE reads in MiXCR, one entry per CDR3 protein. The table has hundreds of thousands of distinct CDR3 sequences, over 7% seen once. Input material: PBMCs or a T cell subset sorted from them (not recorded which). The receptors here all came from a young man who had mild COVID-19 (a few samples of this study predate the infection). Cell type and time point are not known.

The V and J genes are TRBV5-1 and TRBJ1-3, with D possibly TRBD1 on 5 matching bases. There are 15 residues in the CDR3. V was clipped by 1 base and J by 13 bases, with 21 bases between them. Germline V gene sequence: CDR1 SGHRS, CDR2 YFSETQ. The CDR3 bases are TGCGCCAGCAGCTTGATCGATGGGGGAACGGGATCGATATATTTT. Protein product: CASSLIDGGTGSIYF. Using reference TRBV5-1 and TRBJ1-3 for the parts outside the CDR3, the full variable domain is KAGVTQTPRYLIKTRGQQVTLSCSPISGHRSVSWYQQTPGQGLQFLFEYFSETQRNKGNFPGRFSGRQFSNSRSEMNVSTLELGDSALYLCASSLIDGGTGSIYFGEGSWLTVV.

CDR3 bases: TGTGCCAGCAGCTCAGGGGGGAGCAGCTCCTATAATTCACCCCTCCACTTT. This gives the protein CASSSGGSSSYNSPLHF. V is TRBV7-9 and J is TRBJ1-6; 7 bases fit TRBD1. V lost 4 bases, J lost 0 bases, and 6 bases stayed unmatched. The CDR3 is made up of 17 amino acids. Germline values: CDR1 SEHNR, CDR2 FQNEAQ (reference sequence).

This clonotype was recorded at least ten times. The genes are TRBV27 and TRBJ1-1, with 8 bases fitting TRBD1. Germline V CDR1 and CDR2: MNHEY, SMNVEV (reference sequence). The CDR3 is made up of 15 amino acids. The junction had 6 bases not matched to a gene; V was cut back by 5 bases and J by 1 base. This chain's CDR3 is CASSTHGTGNTEAFF. DNA of the CDR3: TGTGCCAGCAGTACCCACGGGACAGGGAACACTGAAGCTTTCTTT.

This clonotype has at least ten counts. The rearrangement uses TRBV4-3 and TRBJ1-5, with D unresolved. Trimming took 0 bases from V and 4 from J, leaving 4 bases between them. Germline V gene data show CDR1 as LGHNA and CDR2 as YSLEER. The CDR3 runs 13 residues. CDR3 in DNA: TGCGCCAGCAGCCAAGACAAGAATCAGCCCCAGCATTTT. Its protein product is CASSQDKNQPQHF.

This clonotype occurred many times. One junction end disagrees with the germline gene, perhaps due to a read error. The genes are TRBV7-9 and TRBJ1-1; possible D gene TRBD1, 5 bases. This CDR3 comprises 15 residues. Germline lookup yields CDR1 SEHNR and CDR2 FQNEAQ (reference sequence). CDR3 sequence reads: CASSLAGTLNSEAFF. CDR3 coding DNA: TGTGCCAGCAGCTTAGCGGGGACCCTAAACAGTGAAGCTTTCTTT.

The rearrangement uses TRBV3-1 and TRBJ1-1, with D unclear. The CDR3 loop spans 12 amino acids. The V gene's germline CDR1 is LGHDT and CDR2 YNNKEL (reference sequence). The V and J ends lost 5 bases and 6 bases respectively, with 10 bases between them. The CDR3 DNA reads TGTGCCAGCAGCTTTCAGAGCTCTGAAGCTTTCTTT. The encoded protein is CASSFQSSEAFF.

This clonotype was counted a few times. The V call is TRBV6-5, the J call TRBJ2-7; TRBD1 is a possible D gene (5 bases). Germline V gene sequence: CDR1 MNHEY, CDR2 SVGAGI. The CDR3 loop spans 13 amino acids. Trimming took off 0 bases at V and 4 bases at J, with 7 bases between the two ends. The CDR3 here is CASSYSGQYEQYF. The DNA for the CDR3 is TGTGCCAGCAGTTACTCGGGGCAGTACGAGCAGTACTTC.

V is TRBV2 and J is TRBJ2-6; D gene ambiguous. Deletions cut 8 bases from V and 4 bases from J, with 9 bases between. The CDR3 is 13 residues long. Germline V gene data show CDR1 as SNHLY and CDR2 as FYNNEI. The DNA for the CDR3 is TGTGCCAGCCACTCGACAGGGGCCAACGTCCTGACTTTC. Protein: CASHSTGANVLTF.

The chain has TRBV5-4 and TRBJ2-5, with D possibly being TRBD2 (6 bases). The CDR3 consists of 14 residues. Trimming pared 7 bases from V and 2 bases from J, leaving 15 bases between. Looked up from germline, CDR1 is SGHNT and CDR2 is YYREEE (reference sequence). The CDR3 loop reads CASGTPGDQETQYF. In nucleotides, the CDR3 is TGTGCCAGCGGGACTCCGGGGGATCAAGAGACCCAGTACTTC.

Only a few counts were recorded for this clonotype. This rearrangement joins TRBV7-3 to TRBJ2-3, with TRBD2 matching over 8 bases. This CDR3 region has 17 residues. The trim removed 4 bases at V and 6 bases at J, leaving 15 bases unmatched. CDR1 and CDR2 from the germline V gene are SGHTA and FQGTGA. CDR3 protein: CASSSGIQRGPWDTQYF. CDR3 coding DNA: TGTGCCAGCAGCTCCGGGATCCAGCGGGGGCCATGGGATACGCAGTATTTT.

V and J are TRBV4-3 and TRBJ1-1; D not certain. The CDR3 totals 15 residues. The ends were cut back, 4 bases at V and 1 base at J, with 13 bases in the middle. From germline, CDR1 is LGHNA and CDR2 YSLEER. The DNA for the CDR3 is TGCGCCAGCAGCCGCGTAGGAGACGCGAACACTGAAGCTTTCTTT. Translating gives CASSRVGDANTEAFF.

This clonotype was observed a few times. This sequence joins TRBV7-2 and TRBJ1-3; D might be TRBD1 (5 bases). CDR1 and CDR2 (germline): SGHTA, FQGNSA. The CDR3 extends over 16 amino acids. The ends were cut back, 3 bases at V and 0 bases at J, with 12 bases in the middle. CDR3 nucleotides: TGTGCCAGCAGCTTGTATGGGGACTTCTCTGGAAACACCATATATTTT. Its protein is CASSLYGDFSGNTIYF.

This clonotype was detected a few times. V is TRBV29-1 and J is TRBJ1-1, with D perhaps matching TRBD1 (5 bases). Trimming cost V 5 bases and J 1 base, with 11 bases left between them. CDR3 length equals 13 residues. CDR1 and CDR2 (germline): SQVTM, ANQGSEA. CDR3 sequence reads: CSVKTVQNTEAFF. The CDR3 DNA follows: TGCAGCGTTAAGACAGTTCAGAACACTGAAGCTTTCTTT.

This clonotype occurred a few times. The genes are TRBV10-3 and TRBJ2-3, with 7 positions matching TRBD2. Germline lookup yields CDR1 ENHRY and CDR2 SYGVKD. This CDR3 has 14 residues. Trimming at V came to 6 bases and at J to 1 base, leaving 4 bases not matched to a gene. The CDR3 spells CAIRRGGGTDTQYF. The CDR3 DNA is TGTGCCATCAGGCGCGGGGGAGGCACAGATACGCAGTATTTT.

This clonotype has a count of ten or more. V gene TRBV5-1 combines with J gene TRBJ1-2; 8 nucleotides align to TRBD1. The germline V gene encodes CDR1 SGHRS and CDR2 YFSETQ. The CDR3 has 14 amino acids. Trimming cost V 0 bases and J 8 bases; bases outside gene matches: 6. CDR3 nucleotides: TGCGCCAGCAGCTTGGGACAGGGGTCTCGAGGCTACACCTTC. It encodes CASSLGQGSRGYTF.

The chain joins TRBV7-3 to TRBJ1-4; D not resolved. V gave up 5 bases and J gave up 12 bases, with 16 bases separating them. The CDR3 length is 13 residues. Germline CDR1 reads SGHTA; CDR2 reads FQGTGA. The CDR3 protein is CASSTWAGGELFF. The CDR3 DNA sequence: TGTGCCAGCAGCACGTGGGCGGGTGGGGAACTGTTTTTT.